The 27 T cell receptor beta chains below all came from one sample that was sequenced in a study of T cells in localized non-small cell lung cancer. Clones were sequenced by immunoSEQ multiplex PCR, and TCRdb holds only the in-frame ones, with some missing. The sample has about 33,000 clones; less than 80% are singletons. The sample was peripheral blood, taken before any cancer treatment. The receptors stem from a male donor at least 60 years old with stage II squamous cell lung carcinoma.

The chain carries TRBV29-1 and TRBJ2-1, with 10 bases that match TRBD2. In germline, CDR1 is SQVTM, CDR2 ANQGSEA. The CDR3 covers 17 residues. The J segment lost 0 bases and the V segment lost 6 bases, leaving 11 bases of the junction unmatched. CDR3 sequence (DNA): TGCAGCGTGGTAGGAAGCGGGGGGGGTAGCTCCTACAATGAGCAGTTCTTC. Its translation is CSVVGSGGGSSYNEQFF.

This chain uses TRBV4-2 with TRBJ2-1; 14 bases are a match to TRBD2. The germline CDR1 and CDR2 sequences are LGHNA and YNFKEQ. The CDR3 length is 19 residues. V shed 1 base and J 0 bases; nucleotides not matched to a gene: 5. Here the CDR3 reads CASSQGLAGGVSSYNEQFF. The CDR3, as DNA: TGTGCCAGCAGCCAAGGACTAGCGGGAGGGGTGAGCTCCTACAATGAGCAGTTCTTC.

This chain links TRBV7-2 with TRBJ2-5; weak D call: TRBD1 (6 bases). The V end lost 3 bases, the J end lost 0 bases, and 11 bases lay between the germline ends. Germline-derived CDR1 and CDR2 are SGHTA and FQGNSA. The CDR3 totals 15 residues. CDR3 sequence: CASSLGQGYQETQYF. The CDR3 region has the DNA TGTGCCAGCAGCTTGGGGCAGGGGTACCAAGAGACCCAGTACTTC.

The CDR3 DNA follows: TGTGCCAGCAGCGTAGCAGGGGGTCCGAACACTGAAGCTTTCTTT. Translating gives CASSVAGGPNTEAFF. The chain couples TRBV9 to TRBJ1-1; 7 bases are shared with TRBD1. The germline V gene encodes CDR1 SGDLS and CDR2 YYNGEE. V shed 0 bases and J 1 base; nucleotides not matched to a gene: 3. The CDR3 consists of 15 residues.

The V call is TRBV5-4, the J call TRBJ2-7; TRBD2 matches 9 bases. V shed 0 bases and J 3 bases; nucleotides not matched to a gene: 1. This CDR3 comprises 14 residues. Germline V lookup: CDR1 SGHNT, CDR2 YYREEE (reference sequence). DNA of the CDR3: TGTGCCAGCAGCTTGGAAGCGGGAGGCTACGAGCAGTACTTC. It yields the protein CASSLEAGGYEQYF.

The genes are TRBV6-1 and TRBJ1-3, with no clear D. Germline V gene lookup returns CDR1 MNHNS and CDR2 SASEGT. This CDR3 has 14 residues. V lost 7 bases, J lost 1 base, and 11 bases lay in between. CDR3 protein: CASIPWGSGNTIYF. The CDR3 DNA sequence: TGTGCCAGCATCCCCTGGGGTTCTGGAAACACCATATATTTT.

V and J are TRBV7-2 and TRBJ1-1; D not resolved. The germline gives CDR1 SGHTA, CDR2 FQGNSA. This CDR3 has 14 amino acids. Trimming stripped 5 bases from V and 3 bases from J, with 13 bases between. This chain's CDR3 is CASSPGREHTEAFF. The CDR3 coding sequence is TGTGCCAGCAGCCCAGGACGAGAACACACTGAAGCTTTCTTT.

This clone was counted a few times. V usage is TRBV28 and J usage is TRBJ1-6; the match to TRBD1 covers 8 bases. CDR1 and CDR2 from the germline V gene are MDHEN and SYDVKM. The length of the CDR3 is 16 residues. V gave up 3 bases and J gave up 4 bases; unmatched junction bases: 5. This chain's CDR3 is CASSFWGQDYNSPLHF. CDR3 bases: TGTGCCAGCAGTTTTTGGGGACAGGATTATAATTCACCCCTCCACTTT. Looking up the rest from reference TRBV28 and TRBJ1-6 gives the full variable domain: DVKVTQSSRYLVKRTGEKVFLECVQDMDHENMFWYRQDPGLGLRLIYFSYDVKMKEKGDIPEGYSVSREKKERFSLILESASTNQTSMYLCASSFWGQDYNSPLHFGNGTRLTVT.

V and J are TRBV5-4 and TRBJ2-1; no firm D call. Germline values: CDR1 SGHNT, CDR2 YYREEE (reference sequence). V lost 3 bases to trimming and J lost 0 bases, with 10 bases between them. There are 15 residues in the CDR3. CDR3 nucleotide sequence: TGTGCCAGCAGCTCCGACTTTCTCTCCTACAATGAGCAGTTCTTC. It yields the protein CASSSDFLSYNEQFF.

This clone appeared once. The genes are TRBV5-1 and TRBJ2-7; D gene unclear. Germline CDR1 reads SGHRS; CDR2 reads YFSETQ. Trimming took 0 bases from V and 2 from J, leaving 9 bases between them. The CDR3 is made up of 14 amino acids. The CDR3 loop is CASSLGAYPYEQYF. CDR3 nucleotide sequence: TGCGCCAGCAGCTTGGGTGCGTATCCCTACGAGCAGTACTTC.

This clone was found once. V and J are TRBV7-2 and TRBJ2-7; a possible D gene is TRBD1 (6 bases). The CDR3 covers 12 residues. Germline-derived CDR1 and CDR2 are SGHTA and FQGNSA. The germline V and J ends were trimmed by 1 base and 9 bases, with 10 bases remaining between them. The CDR3 DNA reads TGTGCCAGCAGCTTAGATACAGGGACGCAGTACTTC. As protein: CASSLDTGTQYF.

The chain has TRBV30 and TRBJ2-1; TRBD2 matches at 8 bases. Trimming cost V 1 base and J 1 base; bases outside gene matches: 6. The CDR3 spans 16 residues. Germline-derived CDR1 and CDR2 are GTSNPN and SVGIG (reference sequence). CDR3 amino acids: CAWSAGGTRSYNEQFF. CDR3 sequence (DNA): TGTGCCTGGAGTGCGGGTGGGACTAGGTCCTACAATGAGCAGTTCTTC.

This sequence joins TRBV6-1 and TRBJ2-1, with 7 positions matching TRBD2. Trimming cost V 2 bases and J 6 bases; bases outside gene matches: 7. The V gene's germline CDR1 is MNHNS and CDR2 SASEGT. The CDR3 is made up of 15 amino acids. The CDR3 sequence: CASSETPGGFNEQFF. The DNA for the CDR3 is TGTGCCAGCAGTGAAACCCCGGGGGGTTTCAATGAGCAGTTCTTC.

This clone was observed a handful of times. V usage is TRBV30 and J usage is TRBJ1-2; TRBD1 matches at 7 bases. Trimming removed 4 bases from V and 1 base from J; junction bases left unmatched: 12. The CDR3 contains 16 residues. The germline V gene encodes CDR1 GTSNPN and CDR2 SVGIG (reference sequence). For the CDR3, the DNA is TGTGCCTGGAAGGAAGAAGGGACAGCTCTTAACTATGGCTACACCTTC. Protein: CAWKEEGTALNYGYTF.

The rearrangement links TRBV11-2 to TRBJ1-5; D is ambiguous. The CDR3 contains 13 residues. Germline V gene lookup returns CDR1 SGHAT and CDR2 FQNNGV. V was cut by 4 bases and J by 4 bases, with 8 bases left in between. CDR3 bases: TGTGCCAGCAGCTCGTTCCTTAATCAGCCCCAGCATTTT. As protein: CASSSFLNQPQHF.

This clone was seen once. This rearrangement joins TRBV6-1 to TRBJ2-7; D not certain. This CDR3 comprises 15 residues. Germline V gene sequence: CDR1 MNHNS, CDR2 SASEGT. Trimming removed 6 bases at V and 2 bases at J, with 17 bases between. Written as DNA, the CDR3 is TGTGCCAGCAGGGCCCGGACCGCTTCCACCTACGAGCAGTACTTC. Its translation is CASRARTASTYEQYF.

V usage is TRBV15 and J usage is TRBJ2-7; D is perhaps TRBD2 (7 bases). The CDR3 is made up of 15 amino acids. V was trimmed by 0 bases and J by 6 bases, leaving 15 bases between them. Germline loops: CDR1 LNHNV, CDR2 YYDKDF (reference sequence). CDR3 sequence reads: CATSRDQGGVREQYF. CDR3 in DNA: TGTGCCACCAGCAGAGATCAAGGGGGGGTTCGCGAGCAGTACTTC.

This chain links TRBV18 with TRBJ1-2; tentatively, D is TRBD1 (5 bases). The germline gives CDR1 KGHSH, CDR2 LQKENI. The V end lost 3 bases, the J end lost 8 bases, and 10 bases lay between the germline ends. The CDR3 length is 12 residues. In DNA form, the CDR3 reads TGTGCCAGCTCACCGGACACGGGCGGCTACACCTTC. Its protein product is CASSPDTGGYTF.

This chain connects TRBV28 to TRBJ2-7, with 12 bases that match TRBD2. V trimming: 8 bases; J trimming: 1 base; junction bases outside the gene matches: 6. CDR3 length: 15 amino acids. The germline V gene encodes CDR1 MDHEN and CDR2 SYDVKM. DNA of the CDR3: TGTGCCAGCGGGCTAGCGGGGGGGCCTTCCTACGAGCAGTACTTC. It is translated as CASGLAGGPSYEQYF.

The chain joins TRBV20-1 to TRBJ2-7, with D unclear. Germline V gives CDR1 DFQATT, CDR2 SNEGSKA (reference sequence). With 3 bases removed from V and 3 bases from J, the gap between germline ends came to 6 bases. This CDR3 region has 11 residues. The CDR3 loop is CSASESYEQYF. The CDR3 region has the DNA TGCAGTGCTAGTGAGAGCTACGAGCAGTACTTC.

This chain uses TRBV6-5 with TRBJ2-3; no clear D gene. Germline V gives CDR1 MNHEY, CDR2 SVGAGI. Trimming removed 4 bases at V and 2 bases at J, with 16 bases between. This CDR3 has 16 amino acids. The CDR3 here is CASSFSRLSFTDTQYF. The CDR3 region has the DNA TGTGCCAGCAGTTTCAGCCGTCTATCCTTCACAGATACGCAGTATTTT.

This rearrangement joins TRBV5-1 to TRBJ2-6; D call uncertain. Between the trimmed V and J ends, which lost 5 bases and 0 bases, there was a span of 3 bases. The CDR3 extends over 13 amino acids. CDR1 is SGHRS, CDR2 YFSETQ, per germline. The CDR3 protein is CASSFSGANVLTF. The CDR3 nucleotides read TGCGCCAGCAGTTTCTCTGGGGCCAACGTCCTGACTTTC.

The rearrangement links TRBV19 to TRBJ1-1; D unclear. This CDR3 is 14 amino acids long. Trimming cost V 1 base and J 2 bases, with 8 bases left between them. Germline lookup yields CDR1 LNHDA and CDR2 SQIVND (reference sequence). The DNA of the CDR3 is TGTGCCAGTAGTATAGGGGAAGGAAACACTGAAGCTTTCTTT. Translated, it gives CASSIGEGNTEAFF. The full variable domain, its missing parts supplied by reference TRBV19 and TRBJ1-1, is DGGITQSPKYLFRKEGQNVTLSCEQNLNHDAMYWYRQDPGQGLRLIYYSQIVNDFQKGDIAEGYSVSREKKESFPLTVTSAQKNPTAFYLCASSIGEGNTEAFFGQGTRLTVV.

The V gene is TRBV9, the J gene TRBJ1-2; the D gene is possibly TRBD1 (5 bases). This CDR3 comprises 14 residues. Germline lookup yields CDR1 SGDLS and CDR2 YYNGEE. Trimming stripped 6 bases from V and 7 bases from J, with 19 bases between. DNA of the CDR3: TGTGCCAGCACGGCAGCAGGGCCCCTTCCTGGCTACACCTTC. It codes for CASTAAGPLPGYTF. The complete variable domain, with remaining parts taken from reference TRBV9 and TRBJ1-2, reads DSGVTQTPKHLITATGQRVTLRCSPRSGDLSVYWYQQSLDQGLQFLIQYYNGEERAKGNILERFSAQQFPDLHSELNLSSLELGDSALYFCASTAAGPLPGYTFGSGTRLTVV.

The chain carries TRBV5-1 and TRBJ2-1; 9 positions agree with TRBD2. Germline trimming cut 2 bases from V and 4 bases from J; bases unmatched to any gene: 4. This CDR3 is built from 15 residues. Germline V CDR1 and CDR2: SGHRS, YFSETQ. In DNA, the CDR3 is TGCGCCAGCAGCTTCCTAGCGGGATCTTACAATGAGCAGTTCTTC. This encodes CASSFLAGSYNEQFF. Supplemented by reference TRBV5-1 and TRBJ2-1, the full variable domain reads KAGVTQTPRYLIKTRGQQVTLSCSPISGHRSVSWYQQTPGQGLQFLFEYFSETQRNKGNFPGRFSGRQFSNSRSEMNVSTLELGDSALYLCASSFLAGSYNEQFFGPGTRLTVL.

CDR3 sequence reads: CASSLGAGAIQETQYF. The CDR3 nucleotides read TGTGCCAGCAGCTTGGGGGCAGGGGCTATCCAAGAGACCCAGTACTTC. V is TRBV5-4 and J is TRBJ2-5; a possible D gene is TRBD1 (6 bases). The CDR3 loop spans 16 amino acids. The germline V gene encodes CDR1 SGHNT and CDR2 YYREEE (reference sequence). V shed 0 bases and J shed 1 base, with 13 bases lying between them.

V gene TRBV30 combines with J gene TRBJ1-1; D ambiguous. V lost 0 bases, J lost 4 bases, and 9 bases lay in between. CDR1 GTSNPN and CDR2 SVGIG come from the germline V gene (reference sequence). CDR3 size: 13 residues. This CDR3 is CAWSVGVATEAFF. As DNA, the CDR3 is TGTGCCTGGAGTGTTGGGGTGGCCACTGAAGCTTTCTTT.